This passage covers 19 T cell receptor beta chains from one sample sequenced in a study of T cell repertoires in cytomegalovirus infection. Their specific antigens are unknown. From the reads, TCRdb called clonotypes with MiXCR, one entry per CDR3 protein. The sample carries about 900,000 distinct CDR3 sequences, roughly 31% recorded once. The input for sequencing was cultured CD8+ T cells from PBMCs, taken from culture after CMV antigen stimulation. All receptors come from a human donor in good health (CMV status not recorded). Some clones in this sample may be carry-over from other donors' samples.

This chain uses TRBV14 with TRBJ2-3; perhaps D is TRBD1 or TRBD2 (5 bases each). CDR1 and CDR2 from the germline V gene are SGHDN and FVKESK. This CDR3 contains 14 residues. The V end was cut by 3 bases, the J end by 5 bases, with 12 bases between. In DNA, the CDR3 is TGTGCCAGCAGCCATGCCTGGGGGATAGATACGCAGTATTTT. This translates into CASSHAWGIDTQYF.

Turning to this clonotype: Being one base from a much bigger clone, this may be a read error. The chain carries TRBV19 and TRBJ2-3; D unclear. The CDR3 spans 14 residues. Per the germline V gene, CDR1 is LNHDA and CDR2 is SQIVND (reference sequence). Trimming removed 7 bases at V and 4 bases at J, with 15 bases between. DNA of the CDR3: TGTGCCAGTACCACGGCCCAGATGTCAGATACGCAGTATTTT. The encoded protein is CASTTAQMSDTQYF.

This chain connects TRBV6-1 to TRBJ1-5, with D hard to call. CDR3 length equals 14 residues. V was shortened by 6 bases and J by 7 bases, with 16 bases between the two germline ends. Germline V gene lookup returns CDR1 MNHNS and CDR2 SASEGT. The DNA of the CDR3 is TGTGCCAGCAGCGACGCCGACCACGGCCAGCCCCAGCATTTT. Translated: CASSDADHGQPQHF.

This chain connects TRBV4-1 to TRBJ2-1; D uncertain. The CDR3 is 15 residues long. The V and J ends lost 5 bases and 3 bases respectively, with 14 bases between them. The germline gives CDR1 MGHRA, CDR2 YSYEKL. The DNA of the CDR3 is TGCGCCAGCAGCTCCCGACATGACCTCTACAATGAGCAGTTCTTC. Translating it yields CASSSRHDLYNEQFF.

This clonotype appeared a few times. The chain carries TRBV29-1 and TRBJ2-1; TRBD2 aligns across 9 bases. Germline V gene lookup returns CDR1 SQVTM and CDR2 ANQGSEA. The CDR3 has 18 amino acids. Trimming removed 0 bases from V and 2 bases from J; junction bases left unmatched: 11. The CDR3 loop is CSVEDGASGVNAYNEQFF. DNA of the CDR3: TGCAGCGTTGAAGATGGGGCTAGCGGGGTCAATGCCTACAATGAGCAGTTCTTC.

The chain uses TRBV7-9 and TRBJ2-3; 8 bases fit TRBD1. The CDR3 spans 15 residues. Looked up from germline, CDR1 is SEHNR and CDR2 is FQNEAQ (reference sequence). Trimming cost V 5 bases and J 3 bases; bases outside gene matches: 7. The CDR3 spells CASSIRDRLTDTQYF. Written as DNA, the CDR3 is TGTGCCAGCAGCATCCGGGACAGGTTAACAGATACGCAGTATTTT. The full variable domain, rest sourced from reference TRBV7-9 and TRBJ2-3, is DTGVSQNPRHKITKRGQNVTFRCDPISEHNRLYWYRQTLGQGPEFLTYFQNEAQLEKSRLLSDRFSAERPKGSFSTLEIQRTEQGDSAMYLCASSIRDRLTDTQYFGPGTRLTVL.

The chain carries TRBV7-6 and TRBJ2-1, with D possibly called TRBD1 or TRBD2 (5 bases each). CDR1 is SGHVS, CDR2 FNYEAQ, per germline. The V and J ends lost 1 base and 5 bases respectively, with 12 bases between them. This CDR3 comprises 15 residues. In nucleotides, the CDR3 is TGTGCCAGCAGCTTAGACGGGGCACTCGACAATGAGCAGTTCTTC. Protein product: CASSLDGALDNEQFF.

The chain employs TRBV25-1 and TRBJ1-6; maybe TRBD1 (6 bases). Per germline, CDR1 MGHDK and CDR2 SYGVNS. CDR3 length: 16 amino acids. V was pared by 0 bases and J by 7 bases, with 13 bases between. The DNA for the CDR3 is TGTGCCAGCAGTGAATATAACAGGGCAGTGAATTCACCCCTCCACTTT. Protein: CASSEYNRAVNSPLHF.

This sequence joins TRBV6-6 and TRBJ2-5, with 7 nucleotides matching TRBD2. Germline-derived CDR1 and CDR2 are MNHNY and SVGAGI (reference sequence). CDR3 length: 15 residues. Trimming at V came to 7 bases and at J to 5 bases, leaving 13 bases not matched to a gene. DNA of the CDR3: TGTGCCAGCACCTCCTGGGGGGACGGGAGGGAGACCCAGTACTTC. It codes for CASTSWGDGRETQYF.

In its sample, this clonotype was seen a few times. The chain is built from TRBV19 and TRBJ1-2; D is perhaps TRBD1 (6 bases). The V end was cut by 3 bases, the J end by 3 bases, with 14 bases between. The CDR3 runs 15 residues. CDR1 and CDR2 (germline): LNHDA, SQIVND (reference sequence). This chain's CDR3 is CASSIRTGNDYGYTF. CDR3 in DNA: TGTGCCAGTAGTATTCGTACAGGGAACGACTATGGCTACACCTTC.

This clonotype was seen ten or more times. The chain carries TRBV7-6 and TRBJ2-3; 7 bases match TRBD2. The CDR3 has 16 residues. Trimming at V came to 5 bases and at J to 0 bases, leaving 8 bases not matched to a gene. Looked up from germline, CDR1 is SGHVS and CDR2 is FNYEAQ. CDR3 sequence reads: CASSGTNGASTDTQYF. The DNA of the CDR3 is TGTGCCAGCAGCGGGACTAACGGTGCGAGCACAGATACGCAGTATTTT.

This clonotype was recorded at least ten times. V is TRBV7-9 and J is TRBJ2-7; no clear D. The germline V gene has CDR1 SEHNR and CDR2 FQNEAQ (reference sequence). Trimming took 4 bases from V and 2 from J, leaving 9 bases between them. The CDR3 is 13 amino acids. The CDR3 here is CASSSRGAYEQYV. The DNA for the CDR3 is TGTGCCAGCAGCTCCCGTGGGGCCTACGAGCAGTACGTC.

This clonotype showed up many times. This rearrangement joins TRBV7-9 to TRBJ2-5; 10 positions agree with TRBD1. Germline loops: CDR1 SEHNR, CDR2 FQNEAQ (reference sequence). V dropped 6 bases and J dropped 0; count of bases not matched to a gene: 7. CDR3 length: 16 residues. CDR3 region: CASRSPGQGYQETQYF. The DNA of the CDR3 is TGTGCCAGCAGATCTCCGGGACAGGGGTACCAAGAGACCCAGTACTTC.

Concerning this clonotype itself: Given a much more abundant clone one base away, this may be a read error. This chain uses TRBV6-5 with TRBJ2-5; 9 bases are shared with TRBD2. The CDR3 extends over 17 amino acids. Per germline, CDR1 MNHEY and CDR2 SVGAGI. CDR3 nucleotides: TGTGCCAACAGTCCCCCTCGAGGCGCGGGGGGGGTGGAGACCCAGTACTTC. This gives the protein CANSPPRGAGGVETQYF.

This clonotype was counted at least ten times. The chain links TRBV7-2 to TRBJ1-2; TRBD1 might be the D (6 bases). Germline-derived CDR1 and CDR2 are SGHTA and FQGNSA. With 7 bases removed from V and 6 bases from J, the gap between germline ends came to 15 bases. This CDR3 is built from 13 residues. The CDR3 DNA is TGTGCCAGCACCCAAGGGGGGAGCCATGGCTACACCTTC. It is translated as CASTQGGSHGYTF.

This clonotype was seen more than once but under ten times. The rearrangement links TRBV7-9 to TRBJ1-2; D may be TRBD1 (5 bases). This CDR3 spans 13 amino acids. CDR1 is SEHNR and CDR2 is FQNEAQ in the germline V gene (reference sequence). V lost 3 bases and J lost 7, with 12 bases in between. This CDR3 reads CASSFLLRAGYTF. DNA of the CDR3: TGTGCCAGCAGCTTCCTCCTCAGGGCTGGCTACACCTTC.

Concerning this clonotype: One junction end does not reproduce the germline sequence, and a read error may be involved. The chain uses TRBV7-7 and TRBJ2-5, with 8 bases lining up with TRBD2. This CDR3 is 16 amino acids long. Germline lookup yields CDR1 SSHAT and CDR2 FNYEAQ (reference sequence). In nucleotides, the CDR3 is TGTGCTAGCAGCTTAGAAAGCGGGGGAAACCAAGAGACCCAGTACTTC. It codes for CASSLESGGNQETQYF.

This clonotype was seen at least ten times. CDR3 sequence reads: CASSQPHESGGRPSSYNEQFF. CDR3 in DNA: TGCGCCAGCAGCCAACCTCACGAGAGCGGGGGCCGTCCATCTTCCTACAATGAGCAGTTCTTC. The chain carries TRBV4-1 and TRBJ2-1; 8 positions match TRBD2. The ends lost 2 bases at V and 1 base at J; junction bases unmatched: 19. Germline CDR1 MGHRA, CDR2 YSYEKL. This CDR3 is 21 amino acids long.

This clonotype has more than one count but fewer than ten. The rearrangement uses TRBV6-5 and TRBJ2-1; weak D call: TRBD1 (5 bases). The CDR3 runs 12 residues. V lost 6 bases and J 8 bases, leaving 11 bases between the germline ends. Germline V gene data show CDR1 as MNHEY and CDR2 as SVGAGI. The CDR3 DNA reads as TGTGCCAGCAGCCCAGGGTTGGATGAGCAGTTCTTC. This encodes CASSPGLDEQFF.